Described below is a single TCR beta chain sequence and its context. The data originate from a study of blood T cell repertoires in COVID-19. V gave up 2 bases and J gave up 4 bases, with 11 bases separating them. Germline V lookup: CDR1 SGHTA, CDR2 FQGNSA. CDR3 size: 14 residues. Clones were read by immunoSEQ multiplex PCR, and TCRdb kept only the in-frame ones, dropping some. This table holds 200,000 or so clones, 88% found once. V usage is TRBV7-2 and J usage is TRBJ1-1, with D perhaps TRBD1 (6 bases). Sequencing was done on a sample of peripheral blood. This receptor was taken from a man aged 50-60 years with COVID-19, enrolled during active disease. CDR3 loop: CASSLYRAPTEAFF. CDR3 in DNA: TGTGCCAGCAGCTTATACAGGGCCCCCACTGAAGCTTTCTTT.